A selection of T cell receptor beta chains follows, all from one sample in a study of blood T cell repertoires in COVID-19. Assay: immunoSEQ multiplex PCR; the TCRdb copy retains only in-frame clones and omits some. The table has roughly 120,000 clones, under 95% seen once. Source material: peripheral blood. These receptors were taken from a man in his fifties with active COVID-19. Both conserved end residues are part of each CDR3. D genes are given only for firm matches. Clone size appears in some rows only: once, few, many, or a class for an expanded clone.

d_call	v_call	clone_size	j_call	cdr3_nt	cdr3_aa
TRBD2	TRBV2	.	TRBJ2-5	TGTGCCAGCAGACTAGCGGGAGAGACCCAGTACTTC	CASRLAGETQYF
.	TRBV5-7	.	TRBJ1-1	TGTGCCAGCAGCCATCAGATAACAGCGAACACTGAAGCTTTCTTT	CASSHQITANTEAFF
TRBD1	TRBV5-4	.	TRBJ1-5	TGTGCCAGCAGCCCGGGACAGGGGGCGGGTCAGCCCCAGCATTTT	CASSPGQGAGQPQHF
.	TRBV6-5	.	TRBJ2-5	TGTGCCAGCAGCCGACCCGGGGACTTCGGTGAGACCCAGTACTTC	CASSRPGDFGETQYF
.	TRBV19	.	TRBJ1-4	TGTGCCAGTAGTATTGTCGACAGTCGTAATGAAAAACTGTTTTTT	CASSIVDSRNEKLFF
TRBD1	TRBV2	.	TRBJ1-2	TGTGCCAGCAGCACCTTTACGGGACAGATGACGAGCGGCTACACCTTC	CASSTFTGQMTSGYTF
TRBD2	TRBV5-1	.	TRBJ2-1	TGCGCCAGCAGTCCTAGCGGGGGGTCCTACAATGAGCAGTTCTTC	CASSPSGGSYNEQFF
TRBD1	TRBV5-4	.	TRBJ2-2	TGTGCCAGCAGCCCCAGACAGGGAACCGGGGAGCTGTTTTTT	CASSPRQGTGELFF
TRBD2	TRBV3-1/TRBV3-2	.	TRBJ2-5	TGTGCCAGCAGCAGACTAGCGGGGTATAGCAAAGAGACCCAGTACTTC	CASSRLAGYSKETQYF
.	TRBV19	.	TRBJ1-1	TGTGCCAGTAACCCAGAACCCCAGAACACTGAAGCTTTCTTT	CASNPEPQNTEAFF
TRBD2	TRBV27	.	TRBJ2-1	TGTGCCAGCAGTTTCCGGACTAGCTCCTACAATGAGCAGTTCTTC	CASSFRTSSYNEQFF
TRBD2	TRBV7-9	once	TRBJ2-1	TGTGCCAGCAGCTCAACTAGCGGGGGGAGCTCCTACAATGAGCAGTTCTTC	CASSSTSGGSSYNEQFF
TRBD1	TRBV2	few	TRBJ1-4	TGTGCCAGCAGCCGACAGGGGGGCAGTGAAAAACTGTTTTTT	CASSRQGGSEKLFF
TRBD2	TRBV5-1	.	TRBJ2-1	TGCGCCAGCAGCTTGGTAACAGCGGGATACAATGAGCAGTTCTTC	CASSLVTAGYNEQFF
.	TRBV19	.	TRBJ2-2	TGTGCCAGTAGTAAGGACAAGATGGGGGAGCTGTTTTTT	CASSKDKMGELFF
.	TRBV5-6	.	TRBJ1-2	TGTGCCAGCACCTATGACAGGAACTATGGCTACACCTTC	CASTYDRNYGYTF
TRBD1	TRBV25-1	.	TRBJ1-2	TGTGCCAGCAGTGCCGGGACAGTTCCTAACTATGGCTACACCTTC	CASSAGTVPNYGYTF
TRBD2	TRBV11-2	few	TRBJ2-1	TGTGCCAGCAGCTTAGGTACCGGGACTATCCCTTCTCGGGAGCAGTTCTTC	CASSLGTGTIPSREQFF
TRBD2	TRBV7-9	.	TRBJ2-1	TGTGCCAGCAGCTTAGTACGACTAGCGGGCTACAATGAGCAGTTCTTC	CASSLVRLAGYNEQFF
.	TRBV19	.	TRBJ2-1	TGTGCCAGTAACCCCCGATTAGGGGTTTCTGAGCAGTTCTTC	CASNPRLGVSEQFF
TRBD2	TRBV5-6	.	TRBJ2-3	TGTGCCAGCAGCTTGGTCGGGTCTAGCGGGAGGGCGAGCACAGATACGCAGTATTTT	CASSLVGSSGRASTDTQYF
.	TRBV27	.	TRBJ2-1	TGTGCCAGCACCGGCGGGGGCCGTTACAATGAGCAGTTCTTC	CASTGGGRYNEQFF
TRBD2	TRBV9	.	TRBJ2-5	TGTGCCAGCAGCGTTGCTAGCGGGGAAGGGGAGACCCAGTACTTC	CASSVASGEGETQYF
TRBD2	TRBV2	.	TRBJ2-1	TGTGCCAGCAGTGGACTAGCCCACAATGAGCAGTTCTTC	CASSGLAHNEQFF
.	TRBV29-1	.	TRBJ1-5	TGCAGCGTCAGAGACGGGAATCAGCCCCAGCATTTT	CSVRDGNQPQHF
.	TRBV30	.	TRBJ1-2	TGTGCCTGGAGTTCCCAGGGCTACTATGGCTACACCTTC	CAWSSQGYYGYTF
.	TRBV24-1	.	TRBJ1-1	TGTGCCACCAGTGATTCCGGTGAAAAAGCTTTCTTT	CATSDSGEKAFF
TRBD1	TRBV30	.	TRBJ1-5	TGTGCCTGGGGGCCGAGACAGGGGGTAAATCAGCCCCAGCATTTT	CAWGPRQGVNQPQHF
TRBD1	TRBV5-4	.	TRBJ1-2	TGTGCCAGCAGCCTGGGACAGGGGGACTATGGCTACACCTTC	CASSLGQGDYGYTF
.	TRBV4-1	.	TRBJ2-5	TGCGCCAGCAGCCTGGACAACCAAGAGACCCAGTACTTC	CASSLDNQETQYF
.	TRBV29-1	.	TRBJ2-1	TGCAGCGTTGGGGCGGGCGGGGCCATCTCCTACAATGAGCAGTTCTTC	CSVGAGGAISYNEQFF
.	TRBV6-1	.	TRBJ2-7	TGTGCCAGCAGTGAAGAAAGTTCAGCGAGCTCCTACGAGCAGTACTTC	CASSEESSASSYEQYF
.	TRBV18	once	TRBJ2-5	TGTGCCAGCTCACCACGGACAGTCCAAGAGACCCAGTACTTC	CASSPRTVQETQYF
TRBD2	TRBV3-1/TRBV3-2	.	TRBJ2-5	TGTGCCAGCAGCCCCGGGACTAGCGGGGGGGCGGGGGAGACCCAGTACTTC	CASSPGTSGGAGETQYF
TRBD1	TRBV5-1	once	TRBJ1-2	TGCGCCAGCAGCTGGGGACAGAACTATGGCTACACCTTC	CASSWGQNYGYTF
.	TRBV19	once	TRBJ1-3	TGTGCCAGTACCTACTCTGGAAACACCATATATTTT	CASTYSGNTIYF